The clone carrying this T cell receptor (beta chain) came up a few times. Together with a sample-barcoded 5' primer, a J-beta primer mix was included in a second PCR lasting about 7 to 12 cycles. The template-switch adaptor was a 5' adaptor with 12 random nucleotides. It tagged each cDNA molecule. TCRdb itself ran the 5' RACE reads through MiXCR, one entry per CDR3 protein. The sample includes fewer than 950,000 distinct CDR3 sequences, roughly 34% of them seen just once. Sample donors were healthy Caucasian individuals that came from Russia, aged roughly 6 to 100. Donors gave roughly 10 milliliters of peripheral blood apiece. The data were obtained in a study of blood T cells in healthy people across ages. CDR3 length: 17 residues. The V gene lost 0 bases and the J gene lost 9 bases, with 18 bases spanning the gap. CDR1 and CDR2 (germline): MGHRA, YSYEKL.

Sequencing was done on a sample of blood. The clonotype originates from a man aged 18 to 30 in good health. The chain links TRBV4-1 to TRBJ1-6, with D uncertain. Written as DNA, the CDR3 is TGCGCCAGCAGCCAAGATACCTTGGCAGCCCCTAGTTCACCCCTCCACTTT. Translated, it gives CASSQDTLAAPSSPLHF.